The rows below give T cell receptor beta chains drawn from one sample of a study of control samples from healthy donors and cancer patients. Method: immunoSEQ multiplex PCR; TCRdb's copy keeps in-frame clones and lacks some. This sample has approximately 130,000 clones, with 89% found just once. The sequenced material came from blood. The receptors stem from a man aged 50-60 years in good health. Both conserved end residues are part of each CDR3. Each record gives: clone size, D gene, J gene, V gene, CDR3 protein, CDR3 DNA. The D gene is left open where the match is weak. A clone size is listed for some rows: how often the clone was seen (once, few, many), or a class if it is expanded.

>-|TRBD1|TRBJ1-5|TRBV19
CASSRTGGDQPQHF
TGTGCCAGTAGTCGGACAGGGGGAGATCAGCCCCAGCATTTT
>-|-|TRBJ1-1|TRBV27
CASSLGGRTEAFF
TGTGCCAGCAGTTTAGGGGGTCGGACTGAAGCTTTCTTT
>-|TRBD1|TRBJ1-1|TRBV25-1
CASSDSGQVNTEAFF
TGTGCCAGCAGTGATTCGGGACAGGTTAACACTGAAGCTTTCTTT
>-|-|TRBJ2-7|TRBV19
CASSIDLGLRTPLYEQYF
TGTGCCAGTAGTATAGATCTCGGTCTCAGGACTCCGTTGTACGAGCAGTACTTC
>once|-|TRBJ2-3|TRBV3-1/TRBV3-2
CASSQDPRGPDTQYF
TGTGCCAGCAGCCAAGACCCCAGGGGTCCAGATACGCAGTATTTT
>-|TRBD1|TRBJ1-1|TRBV18
CASSRRDRDTEAFF
TGTGCCAGCTCTCGAAGAGACAGGGACACTGAAGCTTTCTTT
>-|TRBD1|TRBJ2-5|TRBV12-3/TRBV12-4
CASCRGLGETQYF
TGTGCCAGCTGTAGGGGGCTTGGGGAGACCCAGTACTTC
>-|-|TRBJ1-2|TRBV5-6
CASSLRQGGGYTF
TGTGCCAGCAGCTTACGCCAGGGTGGTGGCTACACCTTC
>-|TRBD2|TRBJ2-5|TRBV5-6
CASSAGLQETQYF
TGTGCCAGCAGCGCGGGACTACAAGAGACCCAGTACTTC
>once|-|TRBJ2-3|TRBV27
CASSPRQVTDTQYF
TGTGCCAGCAGTCCACGACAGGTCACAGATACGCAGTATTTT
>-|TRBD2|TRBJ2-3|TRBV27
CASSSLAGGQVTDTQYF
TGTGCCAGCAGTTCCCTAGCGGGGGGGCAGGTCACAGATACGCAGTATTTT
>-|TRBD1|TRBJ1-2|TRBV11-1
CASSSGQVDSYGYTF
TGTGCCAGCAGCTCAGGACAGGTTGACTCGTATGGCTACACCTTC
>-|TRBD1|TRBJ2-7|TRBV18
CASSPTGRDYEQYF
TGTGCCAGCTCACCGACAGGGAGAGACTACGAGCAGTACTTC
>-|-|TRBJ1-2|TRBV6-5
CASSLVDGANYGYTF
TGTGCCAGCAGCTTGGTGGACGGAGCTAACTATGGCTACACCTTC
>-|TRBD2|TRBJ2-1|TRBV9
CASSPRGSSGGGYNEQFF
TGTGCCAGCAGCCCCCGAGGGAGTAGCGGGGGGGGCTACAATGAGCAGTTCTTC
>-|-|TRBJ2-1|TRBV5-1
CASSLGDAYNEQFF
TGCGCCAGCAGCTTGGGGGACGCTTACAATGAGCAGTTCTTC
>-|-|TRBJ1-2|TRBV24-1
CATSDEGDGYTF
TGTGCCACCAGTGATGAGGGTGATGGCTACACCTTC
>-|-|TRBJ2-7|TRBV6-2/TRBV6-3
CASSPGLVSYEQYF
TGTGCCAGCAGCCCGGGACTGGTGTCCTACGAGCAGTACTTC
>-|-|TRBJ1-1|TRBV5-6
CASSLDGLAISTEAFF
TGTGCCAGCAGCTTGGACGGGTTAGCCATTTCGACTGAAGCTTTCTTT
>-|TRBD2|TRBJ2-3|TRBV25-1
CASSEWPLAGGPDTQYF
TGTGCCAGCAGTGAATGGCCCCTAGCGGGGGGGCCAGATACGCAGTATTTT
>once|TRBD2|TRBJ2-1|TRBV5-1
CASSSLWTSGGSEQFF
TGCGCCAGCAGCTCCCTCTGGACTAGCGGGGGGAGCGAGCAGTTCTTC
>-|TRBD1|TRBJ1-1|TRBV27
CASSLSGQGGVDPEAFF
TGTGCCAGCAGTCTATCGGGACAGGGAGGAGTAGACCCTGAAGCTTTCTTT
>-|-|TRBJ1-3|TRBV6-6
CASSPRAGLGSGNTIYF
TGTGCCAGCAGTCCCCGGGCAGGGTTGGGCTCTGGAAACACCATATATTTT
>-|TRBD1|TRBJ1-2|TRBV6-5
CASSYTTGAGYGYTF
TGTGCCAGCAGTTATACAACAGGGGCTGGCTATGGCTACACCTTC
>-|-|TRBJ2-5|TRBV3-1/TRBV3-2
CASSQVPEETQYF
TGTGCCAGCAGCCAAGTCCCAGAAGAGACCCAGTACTTC
>-|-|TRBJ2-4|TRBV30
CAWSDRQPSWIAKNIQYF
TGTGCCTGGAGTGATAGGCAGCCTAGTTGGATAGCCAAAAACATTCAGTACTTC
>-|TRBD2|TRBJ2-1|TRBV24-1
CATSQTSGDYNEQFF
TGTGCCACCAGCCAGACTAGCGGGGACTACAATGAGCAGTTCTTC
>-|-|TRBJ1-6|TRBV30
CAWKVYGPLHF
TGTGCCTGGAAGGTCTATGGCCCCCTCCACTTT
>-|-|TRBJ2-3|TRBV12-3/TRBV12-4
CASGLQSTDTQYF
TGTGCCAGCGGGCTTCAAAGCACAGATACGCAGTATTTT
>-|-|TRBJ1-6|TRBV5-4
CASSSGRSESPLHF
TGTGCCAGCAGCTCAGGGAGATCGGAATCACCCCTCCACTTT
>-|-|TRBJ1-2|TRBV6-6
CASSDTTNSNYGYTF
TGTGCCAGCAGTGATACGACAAACTCAAACTATGGCTACACCTTC
>-|-|TRBJ1-2|TRBV3-1/TRBV3-2
CASTPRGVRFGYTF
TGTGCCAGCACTCCCCGAGGGGTTAGGTTTGGCTACACCTTC